The T cell receptor (beta chain) under discussion was sequenced for a study of cytomegalovirus exposure and HLA in healthy donors. General study points: An analysis that came later showed most CMV-associated TCR beta chains appearing HLA-restricted. Some TCR beta chains (roughly 150 of them) were listed as cytomegalovirus-associated.

PCR involved 60 Vbeta and 13 Jbeta primers. Clones were read by immunoSEQ multiplex PCR, and TCRdb kept only the in-frame ones, dropping some. This table has over 95,000 clones, around three quarters appearing once. The CDR3 is 15 residues long. The V and J ends lost 0 bases and 2 bases, in that order; junction bases with no gene match: 2. Germline V gene sequence: CDR1 SGHKS, CDR2 YYEKEE (reference sequence). As to this clone: Its specificity is unknown.

Sequencing was carried out using PBMCs. The chain combines TRBV5-5 with TRBJ2-5, with TRBD2 identical over 9 bases. The sequence was obtained from a human donor in good health. CDR3 residues: CASSLAGLAQETQYF. CDR3 in DNA: TGTGCCAGCAGCTTGGCCGGACTAGCGCAAGAGACCCAGTACTTC.